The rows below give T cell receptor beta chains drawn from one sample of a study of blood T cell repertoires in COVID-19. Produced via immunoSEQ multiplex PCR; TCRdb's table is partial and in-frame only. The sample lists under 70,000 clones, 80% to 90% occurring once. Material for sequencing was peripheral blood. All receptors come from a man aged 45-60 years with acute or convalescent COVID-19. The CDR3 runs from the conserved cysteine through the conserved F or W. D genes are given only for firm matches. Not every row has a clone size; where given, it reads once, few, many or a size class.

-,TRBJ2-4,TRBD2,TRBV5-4,CASSTPGLAGGGAKNIQYF,TGTGCCAGCAGCACGCCGGGACTAGCGGGAGGAGGCGCCAAAAACATTCAGTACTTC
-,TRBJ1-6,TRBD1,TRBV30,CAWSGRDRITSPLHF,TGTGCCTGGAGCGGCCGGGACAGAATTACCTCACCCCTCCACTTT
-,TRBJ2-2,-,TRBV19,CASSPGTWNTGELFF,TGTGCCAGTAGTCCCGGGACATGGAACACCGGGGAGCTGTTTTTT
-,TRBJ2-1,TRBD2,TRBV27,CASSWGLAGTSYNEQFF,TGTGCCAGCAGTTGGGGACTAGCGGGAACCTCCTACAATGAGCAGTTCTTC
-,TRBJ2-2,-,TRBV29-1,CSVDAATGELFF,TGCAGCGTTGACGCGGCCACCGGGGAGCTGTTTTTT
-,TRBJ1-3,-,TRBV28,CASSFFANSGNTIYF,TGTGCCAGCAGTTTTTTCGCGAACTCTGGAAACACCATATATTTT
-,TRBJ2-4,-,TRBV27,CASSPNPAGRAWYF,TGTGCCAGCAGTCCAAATCCCGCGGGGCGGGCGTGGTACTTC
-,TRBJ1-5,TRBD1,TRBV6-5,CASSYSGQGVEQPQHF,TGTGCCAGCAGTTACTCGGGACAGGGGGTGGAACAGCCCCAGCATTTT
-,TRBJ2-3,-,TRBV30,CAWSAILASTDTQYF,TGTGCCTGGAGTGCGATACTAGCTAGCACAGATACGCAGTATTTT
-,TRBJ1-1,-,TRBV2,CASSTISGDMGTEAFF,TGTGCCAGCAGTACGATTTCAGGGGATATGGGCACTGAAGCTTTCTTT
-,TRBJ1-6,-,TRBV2,CASSLRGSYNSPLHF,TGTGCCAGCAGTCTCCGGGGCTCCTATAATTCACCCCTCCACTTT
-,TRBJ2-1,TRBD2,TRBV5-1,CASSFAWGGKNEQFF,TGCGCCAGCAGCTTTGCGTGGGGGGGGAAGAATGAGCAGTTCTTC
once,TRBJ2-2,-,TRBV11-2,CASSKFRGAGELFF,TGTGCCAGCAGCAAGTTCAGGGGTGCCGGGGAGCTGTTTTTT
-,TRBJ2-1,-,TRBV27,CASSLQGTYNEQFF,TGTGCCAGCAGTTTACAGGGGACGTACAATGAGCAGTTCTTC
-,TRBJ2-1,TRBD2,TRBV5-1,CASSEAGASYNEQFF,TGCGCCAGCAGCGAAGCGGGGGCCTCCTACAATGAGCAGTTCTTC
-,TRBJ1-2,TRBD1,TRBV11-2,CASSRRQGGLYGYTF,TGTGCCAGCAGCAGAAGACAGGGGGGCCTCTATGGCTACACCTTC
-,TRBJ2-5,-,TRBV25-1,CAAEPERETQYF,TGTGCCGCGGAACCGGAGCGGGAGACCCAGTACTTC
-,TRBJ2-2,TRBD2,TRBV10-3,CAITGLAGGPSGELFF,TGTGCCATCACGGGACTAGCGGGGGGGCCGTCCGGGGAGCTGTTTTTT
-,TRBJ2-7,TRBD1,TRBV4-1,CASSQDPGGYEQYF,TGCGCCAGCAGCCAAGATCCAGGGGGCTACGAGCAGTACTTC
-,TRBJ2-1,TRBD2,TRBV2,CASSERLAELNEQFF,TGTGCCAGCAGTGAAAGACTAGCGGAGCTCAATGAGCAGTTCTTC
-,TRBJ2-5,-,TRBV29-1,CSVGRQETQYF,TGCAGCGTTGGCAGGCAAGAGACCCAGTACTTC
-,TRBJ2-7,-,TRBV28,CASSFEGEETYEQYF,TGTGCCAGCAGTTTCGAGGGAGAGGAGACCTACGAGCAGTACTTC
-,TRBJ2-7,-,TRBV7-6,CASSLHGAAYEQYF,TGTGCCAGCAGCTTACATGGGGCTGCCTACGAGCAGTACTTC
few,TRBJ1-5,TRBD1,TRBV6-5,CASRRTGRFNQPQHF,TGTGCCAGCAGACGGACAGGGAGGTTCAATCAGCCCCAGCATTTT
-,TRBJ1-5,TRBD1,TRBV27,CASRTGVSNQPQHF,TGTGCCAGCAGGACAGGGGTCTCCAATCAGCCCCAGCATTTT
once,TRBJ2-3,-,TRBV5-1,CASSLWEGTDTQYF,TGCGCCAGCAGCTTGTGGGAGGGCACAGATACGCAGTATTTT
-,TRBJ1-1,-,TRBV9,CASSVTEGYTEAFF,TGTGCCAGCAGCGTAACCGAGGGATACACTGAAGCTTTCTTT
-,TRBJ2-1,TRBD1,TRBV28,CASSRDRGSAYNEQFF,TGTGCCAGCAGTCGGGACAGGGGTTCAGCCTACAATGAGCAGTTCTTC
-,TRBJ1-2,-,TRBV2,CAKRRGTGYTF,TGTGCCAAACGGAGGGGTACTGGCTACACCTTC
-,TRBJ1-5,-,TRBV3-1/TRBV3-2,CASSQGRQPQHF,TGTGCCAGCAGCCAAGGGAGGCAGCCCCAGCATTTT
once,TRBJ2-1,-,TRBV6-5,CASSYLGSSYNEQFF,TGTGCCAGCAGTTACCTGGGGAGCTCCTACAATGAGCAGTTCTTC
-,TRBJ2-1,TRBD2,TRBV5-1,CASSDGLAGNEQFF,TGCGCCAGCAGTGACGGACTAGCGGGAAATGAGCAGTTCTTC
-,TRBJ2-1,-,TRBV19,CASSIGAGGAYNEQFF,TGTGCCAGTAGTATAGGTGCCGGGGGAGCCTACAATGAGCAGTTCTTC